Described below is a single T cell receptor beta chain sequence and its context. The data stem from a study of shared T cell receptors in the human thymus. Sequenced by immunoSEQ multiplex PCR; TCRdb stores in-frame clones only, minus some. Of some 640,000 clones detected, more than 70% appear once; the ten largest clones hold 0.0094%. V lost 2 bases and J 6 bases, leaving 14 bases between the germline ends. The CDR3 spans 15 residues. From germline, CDR1 is MDHEN and CDR2 SYDVKM. The data also belong to a second study, concerning human thymus T cells. That study reports: From resections taken during corrective heart surgery, the thymus tissue was obtained. Related research described strongly overlapping thymic repertoires in unrelated people.

The V and J genes are TRBV28 and TRBJ1-5; tentative D call: TRBD1 (6 bases). This sequence originates from a boy younger than two with a congenital heart defect. Source material: thymocytes. This CDR3 is CASSLGLQGFQPQHF. The CDR3 DNA follows: TGTGCCAGCAGTTTAGGTTTACAGGGTTTTCAGCCCCAGCATTTT.